What follows are 17 T cell receptor beta chains derived from one specimen sequenced in a study of blood T cell repertoires in COVID-19. The protocol was immunoSEQ multiplex PCR, while the TCRdb copy is restricted to in-frame clones and leaves out a portion. The table records around 29,000 clones, 85% to 90% of them present only once. Sequencing was done on a sample of peripheral blood. These receptors all stem from a human donor in a cohort sampled during active COVID-19.

The rearrangement uses TRBV11-3 and TRBJ2-4; the match to TRBD1 covers 9 bases. After removal of 2 bases from V and 12 bases from J, the junction contained 14 bases not matched to a gene. Germline CDR1 and CDR2: SGHNT and YENEEA. CDR3 length: 16 amino acids. In DNA, the CDR3 is TGTGCCAGCAGCTTAATGGACAGGGGCCATGGGTACTCTCAGTACTTC. It yields the protein CASSLMDRGHGYSQYF.

The genes are TRBV4-3 and TRBJ2-7; the match to TRBD1 covers 9 bases. The V gene's germline CDR1 is LGHNA and CDR2 YSLEER. There are 14 residues in the CDR3. V shed 4 bases, J shed 5 bases, and the junction held 6 bases outside the gene matches. This CDR3 is CASSLGQGPDEQYF. The CDR3 DNA is TGCGCCAGCAGCCTCGGACAGGGGCCCGACGAGCAGTACTTC.

This rearrangement joins TRBV7-8 to TRBJ1-2; possibly TRBD1 for D (6 bases). Trimming removed 5 bases from V and 4 bases from J, with 11 bases in between. This CDR3 is 13 amino acids long. In germline, CDR1 is SGHVS, CDR2 FQNEAQ. This chain's CDR3 is CASSTRDTYGYTF. In DNA, the CDR3 is TGTGCCAGCAGCACCCGGGACACCTATGGCTACACCTTC.

The V and J genes are TRBV7-2 and TRBJ1-1, with TRBD1 matching over 7 bases. V trimming: 1 base; J trimming: 1 base; junction bases outside the gene matches: 9. The germline gives CDR1 SGHTA, CDR2 FQGNSA. The CDR3 sequence is 17 residues long. In DNA form, the CDR3 reads TGTGCCAGCAGCTTAGTGGGGTCCAGGGGGTCGAACACTGAAGCTTTCTTT. It translates to CASSLVGSRGSNTEAFF.

The chain is built from TRBV21-1 and TRBJ2-4; TRBD2, as called in the table, went unchecked against the DNA. TRBV21-1 is described as a pseudogene. The CDR3 loop spans 14 amino acids. CDR3 protein: CASSNGETKNIQYF. The CDR3 coding sequence is TGTGCCAGCAGCAATGGGGAGACCAAAAACATTCAGTACTTC.

V is TRBV19 and J is TRBJ1-4; tentative D call: TRBD1 (6 bases). This CDR3 is 14 amino acids long. CDR1 is LNHDA and CDR2 is SQIVND in the germline V gene (reference sequence). The germline V and J ends were trimmed by 3 bases and 8 bases, with 13 bases remaining between them. The DNA for the CDR3 is TGTGCCAGTAGTATTGGGCAGGGGATGGAAAAACTGTTTTTT. As protein: CASSIGQGMEKLFF.

The chain couples TRBV19 to TRBJ2-6; perhaps TRBD1 as D (6 bases). The CDR3 is 18 amino acids. Germline lookup yields CDR1 LNHDA and CDR2 SQIVND (reference sequence). V was cut by 5 bases and J by 0 bases, with 17 bases left in between. In DNA, the CDR3 is TGTGCCAGTAGTCCTCGGGACAAGGAAAGCTCTGGGGCCAACGTCCTGACTTTC. Translation: CASSPRDKESSGANVLTF.

The chain's CDR3 is CASSQGSDRGEKLFF. The CDR3 DNA reads TGTGCCAGCAGTCAAGGCAGCGACAGGGGTGAAAAACTGTTTTTT. The chain uses TRBV7-9 and TRBJ1-4; 8 nucleotides line up with TRBD1. Germline V gene sequence: CDR1 SEHNR, CDR2 FQNEAQ (reference sequence). J gave up 7 bases and V 6 bases, and 10 bases lay outside the gene matches. The CDR3 is 15 amino acids.

This clone was found once. The rearrangement joins TRBV23-1 to TRBJ2-2, with D perhaps matching TRBD2 (6 bases). TRBV23-1 is given ORF status, its function remaining uncertain. The CDR3 sequence is 14 residues long. Trimming left V 8 bases short and J 3 bases short, with 13 bases between. The CDR3 coding sequence is TGCGCCAGCCCTCGGAGGAGGGACACCGGGGAGCTGTTTTTT. This sequence encodes CASPRRRDTGELFF.

This clone was counted once. The J gene is TRBJ1-2, the V gene TRBV16, with no clear D. The germline V and J ends were trimmed by 0 bases and 0 bases, with 11 bases remaining between them. The germline CDR1 and CDR2 sequences are KGHSY and FQNENV. The CDR3 has 16 amino acids. The CDR3 protein is CASSQSAGGTNYGYTF. The CDR3 DNA is TGTGCCAGCAGCCAATCGGCGGGAGGGACTAACTATGGCTACACCTTC. The full variable domain, with the rest looked up from reference TRBV16 and TRBJ1-2, is GEEVAQTPKHLVRGEGQKAKLYCAPIKGHSYVFWYQQVLKNEFKFLISFQNENVFDETGMPKERFSAKCLPNSPCSLEIQATKLEDSAVYFCASSQSAGGTNYGYTFGSGTRLTVV.

The chain links TRBV18 to TRBJ1-6; D possibly corresponds to TRBD1 (5 bases). CDR1 and CDR2 from the germline V gene are KGHSH and LQKENI. This CDR3 comprises 14 residues. V was trimmed by 5 bases and J by 9 bases, leaving 14 bases between them. The CDR3 is CASSAGQGGSPLHF. In DNA, the CDR3 is TGTGCCAGCTCAGCGGGGCAGGGAGGTTCACCCCTCCACTTT.

V usage is TRBV6-5 and J usage is TRBJ2-7; 7 bases match TRBD1. V lost 6 bases to trimming and J lost 3 bases; unmatched junction nucleotides: 8. The CDR3 covers 14 residues. The germline V gene encodes CDR1 MNHEY and CDR2 SVGAGI. CDR3 sequence: CASSPGTVFYEQYF. CDR3 sequence (DNA): TGTGCCAGCAGCCCCGGGACAGTCTTCTACGAGCAGTACTTC.

This chain's CDR3 is CASSPMGTGGRNTEAFF. CDR3 DNA sequence: TGTGCCAGCAGCCCGATGGGGACAGGGGGCAGGAACACTGAAGCTTTCTTT. The chain carries TRBV5-6 and TRBJ1-1, with 12 bases aligning to TRBD1. The length of the CDR3 is 17 residues. Germline V gives CDR1 SGHDT, CDR2 YYEEEE. V lost 4 bases, J lost 1 base, and 8 bases stayed unmatched.

V is TRBV24-1 and J is TRBJ2-2, with TRBD2 identical over 11 bases. Germline assignment: CDR1 KGHDR and CDR2 SFDVKD. The V and J ends lost 0 bases and 3 bases, in that order; junction bases with no gene match: 5. The CDR3 has 18 residues. This CDR3 is CATSDLPAGLADTGELFF. The CDR3 bases are TGTGCCACCAGTGATTTGCCTGCGGGACTAGCGGACACCGGGGAGCTGTTTTTT.

The rearrangement joins TRBV9 to TRBJ1-1; D ambiguous. This CDR3 spans 13 amino acids. Germline V CDR1 and CDR2: SGDLS, YYNGEE. Trimming stripped 1 base from V and 5 bases from J, with 9 bases between. The CDR3 here is CASSVNGETEAFF. The CDR3 bases are TGTGCCAGCAGCGTAAACGGGGAGACTGAAGCTTTCTTT.

This rearrangement joins TRBV5-1 to TRBJ1-1, with 7 nucleotides matching TRBD1. In germline, CDR1 is SGHRS, CDR2 YFSETQ. This CDR3 region has 17 residues. J was trimmed by 0 bases and V by 3 bases; bases with no gene match: 11. The DNA of the CDR3 is TGCGCCAGCAGCTCGGGGACAGTCCTATCGCTGAACACTGAAGCTTTCTTT. Its translation: CASSSGTVLSLNTEAFF.

The chain recombines TRBV29-1 with TRBJ1-3; 8 bases align to TRBD1. Germline V gene sequence: CDR1 SQVTM, CDR2 ANQGSEA. Germline trimming cut 5 bases from V and 2 bases from J; bases unmatched to any gene: 14. The CDR3 length is 17 residues. The CDR3 DNA is TGCAGCGTTTCACCCCCGGCGGACAGGGCTGCTGGAAACACCATATATTTT. Its protein is CSVSPPADRAAGNTIYF.